The sequence of this TCR beta chain was determined in a study of blood T cell repertoires in COVID-19. The overall study: T cells, B-cell-depleted T cells, or PBMCs provided the cDNA or gDNA that served as material.

Some clones are missing from TCRdb's copy, which holds only in-frame ones; the method was immunoSEQ multiplex PCR. The repertoire consists of about 170,000 clones, with around 82% occurring once and the leading ten covering over 2%. This CDR3 spans 15 amino acids. Trimming pared 4 bases from V and 2 bases from J, leaving 12 bases between. The germline V gene has CDR1 SEHNR and CDR2 FQNEAQ (reference sequence). The specimen sequenced was peripheral blood. The origin of this receptor is a woman of 80 years or more with acute or convalescent COVID-19. The chain has TRBV7-9 and TRBJ1-5, with D possibly matching TRBD1 (6 bases). Written as DNA, the CDR3 is TGTGCCAGCAGCTCGGGGGGCGTGGGCAATCAGCCCCAGCATTTT. Its translation: CASSSGGVGNQPQHF.